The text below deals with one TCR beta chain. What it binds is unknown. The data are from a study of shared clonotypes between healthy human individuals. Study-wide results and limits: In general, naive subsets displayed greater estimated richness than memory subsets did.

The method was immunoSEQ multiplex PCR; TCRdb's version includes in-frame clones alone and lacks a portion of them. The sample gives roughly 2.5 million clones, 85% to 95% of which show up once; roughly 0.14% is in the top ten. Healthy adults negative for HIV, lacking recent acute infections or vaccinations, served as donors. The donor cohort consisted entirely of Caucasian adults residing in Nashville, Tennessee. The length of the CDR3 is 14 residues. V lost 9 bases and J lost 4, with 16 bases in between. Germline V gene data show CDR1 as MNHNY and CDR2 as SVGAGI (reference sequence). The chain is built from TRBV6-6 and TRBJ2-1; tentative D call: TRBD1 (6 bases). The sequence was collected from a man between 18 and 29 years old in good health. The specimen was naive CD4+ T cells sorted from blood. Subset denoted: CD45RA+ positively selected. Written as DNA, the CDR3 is TGTGCCAGTTATACAGGGAACCCTTACAATGAGCAGTTCTTC. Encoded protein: CASYTGNPYNEQFF.